The 2 T cell receptor beta chains presented below share a single source sample, sequenced in a study of OX40 agonist ivuxolimab in advanced cancers. Clones were read by immunoSEQ multiplex PCR, and TCRdb kept only the in-frame ones, dropping some. Here the sample spans approximately 80,000 clones, 70% to 90% being singletons. Specimen: CD4+ or CD8+ T cells sorted from blood, collected in a trial of the OX40 agonist ivuxolimab. The receptors originated from an adult with an advanced solid tumor such as melanoma, head and neck, liver or kidney cancer.

Notes on this clone: One junction end does not reproduce the germline sequence, and a read error may be involved. The chain uses TRBV5-4 and TRBJ2-7, with unresolved D. Germline V CDR1 and CDR2: SGHNT, YYREEE (reference sequence). This CDR3 is 13 amino acids long. The chain's CDR3 is CATSSRVVDEQYF. Written as DNA, the CDR3 is TGTGCCACCAGCAGTAGAGTGGTGGACGAGCAGTACTTC. Combining the CDR3 with reference TRBV5-4 and TRBJ2-7 gives the whole variable domain ETGVTQSPTHLIKTRGQQVTLRCSSQSGHNTVSWYQQALGQGPQFIFQYYREEENGRGNFPPRFSGLQFPNYSSELNVNALELDDSALYLCATSSRVVDEQYFGPGTRLTVT.

The chain recombines TRBV7-2 with TRBJ2-7; no reliable D call. Germline V gives CDR1 SGHTA, CDR2 FQGNSA. This CDR3 region has 13 residues. V lost 3 bases and J lost 1, with 7 bases in between. CDR3 sequence reads: CASSFPGSYEQYF. CDR3 in DNA: TGTGCCAGCAGCTTTCCGGGTTCCTACGAGCAGTACTTC. Full variable domain (outside the CDR3, taken from reference TRBV7-2 and TRBJ2-7): GAGVSQSPSNKVTEKGKDVELRCDPISGHTALYWYRQSLGQGLEFLIYFQGNSAPDKSGLPSDRFSAERTGGSVSTLTIQRTQQEDSAVYLCASSFPGSYEQYFGPGTRLTVT.